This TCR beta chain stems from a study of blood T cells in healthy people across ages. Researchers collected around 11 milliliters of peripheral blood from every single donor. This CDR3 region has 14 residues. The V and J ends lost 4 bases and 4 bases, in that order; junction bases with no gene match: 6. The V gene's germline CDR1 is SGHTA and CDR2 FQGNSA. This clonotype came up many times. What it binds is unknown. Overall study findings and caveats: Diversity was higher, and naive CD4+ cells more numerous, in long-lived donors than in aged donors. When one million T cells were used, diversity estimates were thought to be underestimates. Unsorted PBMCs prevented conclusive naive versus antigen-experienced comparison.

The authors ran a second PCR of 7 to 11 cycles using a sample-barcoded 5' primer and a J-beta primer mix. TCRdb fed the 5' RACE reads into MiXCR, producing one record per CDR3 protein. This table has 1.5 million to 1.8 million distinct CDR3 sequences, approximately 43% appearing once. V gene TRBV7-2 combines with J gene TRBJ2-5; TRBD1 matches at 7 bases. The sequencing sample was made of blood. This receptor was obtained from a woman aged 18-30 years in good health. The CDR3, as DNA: TGTGCCAGCAGCTCCCAAACAGGGGTAGAGACCCAGTACTTC. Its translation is CASSSQTGVETQYF. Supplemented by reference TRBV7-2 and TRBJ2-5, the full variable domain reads GAGVSQSPSNKVTEKGKDVELRCDPISGHTALYWYRQSLGQGLEFLIYFQGNSAPDKSGLPSDRFSAERTGGSVSTLTIQRTQQEDSAVYLCASSSQTGVETQYFGPGTRLLVL.